The 21 T cell receptor beta chains below come from one sample, sequenced in a study of T-cell memory formation after mild COVID-19. TCRdb called the 5' RACE reads again in MiXCR, with one record for every CDR3 protein. Here the sample spans about 350,000 distinct CDR3 sequences, approximately 13% being singletons. The sample consisted of PBMCs or a T cell subset sorted from them (not recorded which). The receptors were gathered from a man aged 18 to 35 who had mild COVID-19 (a few samples of this study predate the infection). Cell type and time point are not known.

This clonotype was seen a few times. The chain combines TRBV28 with TRBJ2-1; 15 bases align to TRBD2. Per the germline V gene, CDR1 is MDHEN and CDR2 is SYDVKM. V was pared by 1 base and J by 4 bases, with 5 bases of the junction left unmatched. This CDR3 has 18 amino acids. CDR3 nucleotides: TGTGCCAGCAGTTTATTGGGACTAGCGGGGGGTTCTTACAATGAGCAGTTCTTC. This gives the protein CASSLLGLAGGSYNEQFF.

This clonotype was detected ten times or more. The chain is built from TRBV7-2 and TRBJ2-7, with D unclear. V was trimmed by 1 base and J by 3 bases, leaving 10 bases between them. The CDR3 has 14 amino acids. Per germline, CDR1 SGHTA and CDR2 FQGNSA. The CDR3 protein is CASSLDSGYYEQYF. The CDR3 DNA follows: TGTGCCAGCAGCTTAGATTCAGGTTACTACGAGCAGTACTTC.

A single count supports this clonotype. J is TRBJ2-6 and V is TRBV4-2; perhaps TRBD1 as D (6 bases). V was shortened by 0 bases and J by 0 bases, with 12 bases between the two germline ends. Germline loops: CDR1 LGHNA, CDR2 YNFKEQ. The CDR3 runs to 18 residues. Here the CDR3 reads CASSQDWGLLSGANVLTF. In DNA form, the CDR3 reads TGTGCCAGCAGCCAAGATTGGGGGCTTCTCTCTGGGGCCAACGTCCTGACTTTC.

This clonotype was recorded a few times. The CDR3 loop reads CASSPDMLDNEQFF. CDR3 sequence (DNA): TGCGCCAGCAGCCCGGACATGCTCGACAATGAGCAGTTCTTC. The J gene is TRBJ2-1, the V gene TRBV4-1; possibly TRBD1 for D (5 bases). The CDR3 spans 14 residues. Trimming cost V 4 bases and J 5 bases, with 12 bases left between them. The germline V gene encodes CDR1 MGHRA and CDR2 YSYEKL.

The chain employs TRBV4-3 and TRBJ1-5; 7 nucleotides agree with TRBD1. Germline V gene data show CDR1 as LGHNA and CDR2 as YSLEER. The CDR3 totals 15 residues. Trimming removed 0 bases from V and 7 bases from J; junction bases left unmatched: 6. In DNA, the CDR3 is TGCGCCAGCAGCCAAGACCCGACAGGGACACAGCCCCAGCATTTT. It specifies CASSQDPTGTQPQHF.

This clonotype was found many times. The V and J genes are TRBV5-1 and TRBJ2-3; D call uncertain. The CDR3 consists of 13 residues. CDR1 is SGHRS, CDR2 YFSETQ, per germline. V lost 4 bases and J 4 bases, leaving 10 bases between the germline ends. The CDR3 here is CASSGESADTQYF. The CDR3 DNA follows: TGCGCCAGCAGCGGGGAAAGCGCAGATACGCAGTATTTT.

The sample holds a few counts of this clonotype. The chain couples TRBV2 to TRBJ1-2; perhaps TRBD1 as D (5 bases). V lost 6 bases, J lost 4 bases, and 12 bases lay in between. Germline V gene data show CDR1 as SNHLY and CDR2 as FYNNEI. The CDR3 covers 13 residues. CDR3 loop: CASSGAGRYGYTF. CDR3 bases: TGTGCCAGCAGCGGGGCAGGGCGCTATGGCTACACCTTC.

This chain links TRBV7-9 with TRBJ2-3; no clear D. The CDR3 has 14 residues. CDR1 and CDR2 from the germline V gene are SEHNR and FQNEAQ (reference sequence). The V end was cut by 0 bases, the J end by 4 bases, with 8 bases between. CDR3 bases: TGTGCCAGCAGCTTAGCGGCGGTTTCAGATACGCAGTATTTT. Its protein is CASSLAAVSDTQYF.

The CDR3 coding sequence is TGTGCCAGCAGCCCCACCTCCGGCGGGGGTATGATCGGGGAGCTGTTTTTT. Its protein is CASSPTSGGGMIGELFF. The J gene is TRBJ2-2, the V gene TRBV7-9; 7 bases align to TRBD2. V trimming: 5 bases; J trimming: 7 bases; junction bases outside the gene matches: 16. Germline V gene data show CDR1 as SEHNR and CDR2 as FQNEAQ (reference sequence). The CDR3 sequence is 17 residues long. The variable domain in full, completed from reference TRBV7-9 and TRBJ2-2, reads DTGVSQNPRHKITKRGQNVTFRCDPISEHNRLYWYRQTLGQGPEFLTYFQNEAQLEKSRLLSDRFSAERPKGSFSTLEIQRTEQGDSAMYLCASSPTSGGGMIGELFFGEGSRLTVL.

This clonotype was found a few times. The chain uses TRBV9 and TRBJ1-4; unclear D gene. The CDR3 is made up of 13 amino acids. Germline-derived CDR1 and CDR2 are SGDLS and YYNGEE. Trimming left V 3 bases short and J 8 bases short, with 11 bases between. CDR3 coding DNA: TGTGCCAGCAGCGCCCGCCGTGAGGAAAAACTGTTTTTT. This translates into CASSARREEKLFF.

The table lists this clonotype with a few counts. This chain links TRBV3-1 with TRBJ2-1; TRBD1 agrees at 11 bases. The CDR3 covers 15 residues. The ends lost 5 bases at V and 8 bases at J; junction bases unmatched: 8. Germline V lookup: CDR1 LGHDT, CDR2 YNNKEL (reference sequence). CDR3 bases: TGTGCCAGCAGCAGCCGGGACAGGGGGGTGCATGAGCAGTTCTTC. Protein: CASSSRDRGVHEQFF.

The chain carries TRBV27 and TRBJ1-2; weak D call: TRBD1 (5 bases). The ends were cut back, 4 bases at V and 4 bases at J, with 16 bases in the middle. The CDR3 contains 15 residues. Germline V gene data show CDR1 as MNHEY and CDR2 as SMNVEV (reference sequence). CDR3 sequence (DNA): TGTGCCAGCAGTTATGGGGCTTGGGGTGTCTATGGCTACACCTTC. Residues: CASSYGAWGVYGYTF.

This sequence joins TRBV4-2 and TRBJ1-5; D uncertain. Germline assignment: CDR1 LGHNA and CDR2 YNFKEQ. The CDR3 loop spans 15 amino acids. V was shortened by 0 bases and J by 5 bases, with 11 bases between the two germline ends. CDR3 in DNA: TGTGCCAGCAGCCAAGAGGGTGCCGGGTATCAGCCCCAGCATTTT. Translation: CASSQEGAGYQPQHF.

In this sample, this clonotype turned up a few times. The V gene is TRBV5-4, the J gene TRBJ1-1, with D maybe TRBD1 (6 bases). The CDR3 loop spans 14 amino acids. The germline gives CDR1 SGHNT, CDR2 YYREEE (reference sequence). V lost 4 bases to trimming and J lost 5 bases, with 15 bases between them. The CDR3 sequence is CASSPEGGWTEAFF. The CDR3, as DNA: TGTGCCAGCAGCCCCGAAGGGGGATGGACTGAAGCTTTCTTT. The full variable domain, its missing parts supplied by reference TRBV5-4 and TRBJ1-1, is ETGVTQSPTHLIKTRGQQVTLRCSSQSGHNTVSWYQQALGQGPQFIFQYYREEENGRGNFPPRFSGLQFPNYSSELNVNALELDDSALYLCASSPEGGWTEAFFGQGTRLTVV.

The chain carries TRBV7-2 and TRBJ1-1, with TRBD1 identical over 9 bases. J was trimmed by 1 base and V by 1 base; bases with no gene match: 4. The length of the CDR3 is 16 residues. Germline CDR1 and CDR2: SGHTA and FQGNSA. CDR3: CASSLVLGQGNTEAFF. Here the CDR3 DNA reads TGTGCCAGCAGCTTAGTCTTGGGACAGGGGAACACTGAAGCTTTCTTT.

This clonotype was counted between two and nine times. The gene calls are TRBV7-2 and TRBJ1-5; weak D call: TRBD1 (6 bases). CDR1 SGHTA and CDR2 FQGNSA come from the germline V gene. The CDR3 extends over 16 amino acids. V shed 5 bases and J shed 1 base, with 15 bases lying between them. This CDR3 is CASSHGGQISNQPQHF. DNA of the CDR3: TGTGCCAGCAGCCATGGCGGACAGATCAGCAATCAGCCCCAGCATTTT.

V is TRBV5-1 and J is TRBJ1-5; 7 bases are shared with TRBD1. The CDR3 covers 15 residues. CDR1 is SGHRS and CDR2 is YFSETQ in the germline V gene. V shed 3 bases, J shed 6 bases, and the junction held 9 bases outside the gene matches. The CDR3 DNA reads TGCGCCAGCAGCTCGGGAGGGGGCGCGGGTCAGCCCCAGCATTTT. This encodes CASSSGGGAGQPQHF.

This clonotype was counted a few times. The chain couples TRBV6-2 or TRBV6-3 to TRBJ2-3; TRBD2 matches at 9 bases. The CDR3 extends over 18 amino acids. From germline, CDR1 is MNHEY and CDR2 SVGEGT. The V segment lost 2 bases and the J segment 0 bases; nucleotides outside the gene matches: 9. The CDR3 region is CASSYRGLAGTSTDTQYF. CDR3 DNA: TGTGCCAGCAGTTACCGAGGGCTAGCGGGGACTAGCACAGATACGCAGTATTTT.

This sequence joins TRBV9 and TRBJ2-7, with D possibly being TRBD1 or TRBD2 (5 bases each). Germline V CDR1 and CDR2: SGDLS, YYNGEE. V was cut by 0 bases and J by 7 bases, with 14 bases left in between. The CDR3 covers 14 residues. CDR3 loop: CASSVAGSGREQYF. DNA of the CDR3: TGTGCCAGCAGCGTAGCTGGATCGGGGCGTGAGCAGTACTTC.

This chain connects TRBV5-1 to TRBJ2-7; D ambiguous. The V end was cut by 0 bases, the J end by 5 bases, with 12 bases between. Germline CDR1 and CDR2: SGHRS and YFSETQ. CDR3 length equals 14 residues. CDR3 amino acids: CASSLVSPDDEQYV. The CDR3 DNA reads as TGCGCCAGCAGCTTGGTTTCCCCGGACGACGAGCAGTACGTC.

The V and J genes are TRBV4-2 and TRBJ2-7; no clear D. The CDR3 sequence is 13 residues long. CDR1 is LGHNA, CDR2 YNFKEQ, per germline. Trimming pared 0 bases from V and 5 bases from J, leaving 8 bases between. Written as DNA, the CDR3 is TGTGCCAGCAGCCAAGACTTAGCCAACGAGCAGTACTTC. Its translation is CASSQDLANEQYF.